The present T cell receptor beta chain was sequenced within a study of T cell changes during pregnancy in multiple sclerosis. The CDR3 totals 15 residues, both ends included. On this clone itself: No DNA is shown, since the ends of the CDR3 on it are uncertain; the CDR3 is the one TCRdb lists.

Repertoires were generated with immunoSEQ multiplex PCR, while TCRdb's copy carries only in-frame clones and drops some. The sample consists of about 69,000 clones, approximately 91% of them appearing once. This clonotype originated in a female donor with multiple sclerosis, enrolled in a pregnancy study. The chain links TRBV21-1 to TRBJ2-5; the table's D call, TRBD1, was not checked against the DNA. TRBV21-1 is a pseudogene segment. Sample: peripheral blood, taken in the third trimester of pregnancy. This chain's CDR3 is CASSKVGQGSETQYF.